These T cell receptor beta chains were read from a single sample in a study of T cell changes during pregnancy in multiple sclerosis. Profiling relied on immunoSEQ multiplex PCR, and the TCRdb table lists in-frame clones only, not all of them. This sample has 20,000 to 30,000 clones, with about 87% found just once. Sequenced material: CD4+ T cells from peripheral blood mononuclear cells, taken in the second trimester of pregnancy. The source of these receptors is a female donor in good health, enrolled as a control in a pregnancy study. Each CDR3 is given with its conserved first and last residue. A D gene is named only where the DNA matches it firmly. Expanded clones are given a class, and other clones once, few, many or no size at all.

TRBJ2-1,TRBD2,-,TRBV7-6,CASSVRTSGPQYLRHEQFF,TGTGCCAGCAGCGTAAGGACTAGCGGGCCCCAATACCTAAGACATGAGCAGTTCTTC
TRBJ1-5,TRBD1,-,TRBV2,CASSGTGSQDQPQHF,TGTGCCAGCAGTGGGACAGGATCTCAAGATCAGCCCCAGCATTTT
TRBJ2-7,TRBD1,-,TRBV27,CASRGVGTGTREQYF,TGTGCCAGCAGGGGGGTAGGGACAGGGACGCGCGAGCAGTACTTC
TRBJ2-7,-,-,TRBV7-6,CASSLGHRDYEQYF,TGTGCCAGCAGCTTAGGCCACAGGGACTACGAGCAGTACTTC
TRBJ1-5,-,-,TRBV4-1,CASSQGQANNQPQHF,TGCGCCAGCAGCCAGGGGCAAGCCAACAATCAGCCCCAGCATTTT
TRBJ1-6,TRBD1,-,TRBV18,CASSPRGGSDSPLHF,TGTGCCAGCTCACCACGAGGGGGCTCGGATTCACCCCTCCACTTT
TRBJ1-2,TRBD1,-,TRBV29-1,CSVSHRGQWDGYTF,TGCAGCGTTTCGCACAGGGGGCAGTGGGATGGCTACACCTTC
TRBJ2-3,-,-,TRBV5-1,CASSLGQIRTDTQYF,TGCGCCAGCAGCTTGGGACAGATCCGCACAGATACGCAGTATTTT
TRBJ2-5,TRBD1,-,TRBV4-1,CASSHPKGQGATQYF,TGCGCCAGCAGCCATCCTAAGGGACAGGGTGCGACCCAGTACTTC
TRBJ2-3,TRBD2,-,TRBV6-1,CASNLGSGGSDTQYF,TGTGCCAGCAATCTAGGTAGCGGGGGGTCCGATACGCAGTATTTT
TRBJ1-6,-,-,TRBV11-3,CASSPTGSSPLHF,TGTGCCAGCAGCCCTACAGGGAGTTCACCCCTCCACTTT
TRBJ1-4,TRBD1,-,TRBV7-3,CASSHRQGATNEKLFF,TGTGCCAGCAGCCACCGACAGGGGGCAACTAATGAAAAACTGTTTTTT
TRBJ2-1,-,-,TRBV6-4,CASSDSGGRRNEQFF,TGTGCCAGCAGTGACTCGGGGGGAAGACGCAATGAGCAGTTCTTC
TRBJ1-2,TRBD1,-,TRBV7-9,CASSSGTVANYGYTF,TGTGCCAGCAGCTCGGGGACAGTAGCTAACTATGGCTACACCTTC
TRBJ1-1,-,-,TRBV6-6,CASSAPTPEAFF,TGTGCCAGCAGCGCGCCGACTCCTGAAGCTTTCTTT
TRBJ1-2,-,-,TRBV19,CASSQQGSYGYTF,TGTGCCAGTAGTCAACAGGGTAGCTATGGCTACACCTTC
TRBJ2-4,-,-,TRBV4-3,CASSQGTKNIQYF,TGCGCCAGCAGCCAAGGGACAAAAAACATTCAGTACTTC
TRBJ2-1,-,-,TRBV7-9,CASSDSGFIHNEQFF,TGTGCCAGCAGCGACTCAGGGTTTATTCACAATGAGCAGTTCTTC
TRBJ1-1,TRBD1,-,TRBV6-6,CASRDRDVAEAFF,TGTGCCAGCCGGGACAGGGACGTCGCTGAAGCTTTCTTT
TRBJ2-5,TRBD2,-,TRBV5-1,CASSLGLAGRINLETQYF,TGCGCCAGCAGCCTAGGACTAGCGGGTCGAATTAATCTAGAGACCCAGTACTTC
TRBJ2-5,TRBD2,once,TRBV19,CASSISTSGGETQYF,TGTGCCAGTAGTATTAGTACTAGCGGGGGTGAGACCCAGTACTTC
TRBJ2-7,TRBD1,few,TRBV5-4,CASSAGQGRRSYEQYF,TGTGCCAGCAGCGCAGGACAGGGGCGACGCTCCTACGAGCAGTACTTC
TRBJ2-7,TRBD1,-,TRBV5-1,CASSSGQGREGQYF,TGCGCCAGCAGCTCCGGACAGGGTAGAGAGGGGCAGTACTTC
TRBJ2-7,-,-,TRBV28,CASSPGGQYSYEQYF,TGTGCCAGCAGCCCTGGAGGTCAATACTCCTACGAGCAGTACTTC
TRBJ1-2,-,-,TRBV10-3,CAIRQGMEDGYTF,TGTGCCATCAGACAGGGTATGGAGGATGGCTACACCTTC